The sequence of this T cell receptor (beta chain) was determined in a study of long-term antiretroviral therapy in people with HIV. Samples were assayed with immunoSEQ v3.0 at survey level. The method was immunoSEQ multiplex PCR; TCRdb's version includes in-frame clones alone and lacks a portion of them. The profile covers about 43,000 clones, with about 94% appearing a single time and 2.2% taken by the ten largest. The study used samples holding about 0.9-11 million cryopreserved PBMC before DNA extraction. Findings and caveats of the study: ART adherence, viral resistance and therapy changes were not recorded. Patients on ART gained diversity, which nonetheless stayed below transplant donor controls. Clones expanded before ART dominated the repertoire at all time points.

Details on this clone: The antigen remains unidentified.

Germline values: CDR1 SGHTA, CDR2 FQGNSA. The V end lost 4 bases, the J end lost 1 base, and 25 bases lay between the germline ends. The CDR3 spans 19 residues. The source is a young man with HIV. The chain carries TRBV7-2 and TRBJ1-1; maybe TRBD1 (6 bases). This specimen was unsorted PBMCs, taken roughly 9.5 years after starting antiretroviral therapy. CDR3 nucleotides: TGTGCCAGCAGCTCTCAAACGACAGGATGGGAGGGAGGGAACACTGAAGCTTTCTTT. This gives the protein CASSSQTTGWEGGNTEAFF.